The 13 T cell receptor beta chains in this list originate from one sample, sequenced in a study of cytomegalovirus exposure and HLA in healthy donors. The PCR ran on 60 Vbeta and 13 Jbeta primers. The method was immunoSEQ multiplex PCR; TCRdb's version includes in-frame clones alone and lacks a portion of them. The sample includes about 140,000 clones, approximately 80% of them seen just once. Sequenced input: PBMCs. These receptors all stem from a middle-aged woman in good health and CMV-seronegative.

The rearrangement joins TRBV5-6 to TRBJ2-5; TRBD2 matches at 12 bases. J was trimmed by 5 bases and V by 2 bases; bases with no gene match: 4. This CDR3 is built from 15 residues. Germline V gene data show CDR1 as SGHDT and CDR2 as YYEEEE. In DNA, the CDR3 is TGTGCCAGCAGCTTAGGCGGACTAGCGGGGGAGACCCAGTACTTC. Amino acid sequence: CASSLGGLAGETQYF.

The CDR3 sequence: CASSYAGTGYDGYTF. DNA of the CDR3: TGTGCCAGCAGCTACGCCGGGACAGGGTATGATGGCTACACCTTC. This chain connects TRBV11-2 to TRBJ1-2, with TRBD1 identical over 9 bases. V gave up 4 bases and J gave up 6 bases; unmatched junction bases: 9. There are 15 residues in the CDR3. Germline assignment: CDR1 SGHAT and CDR2 FQNNGV.

The chain couples TRBV5-1 to TRBJ2-2, with unresolved D. Germline loops: CDR1 SGHRS, CDR2 YFSETQ. CDR3 size: 16 residues. V was trimmed by 0 bases and J by 0 bases, leaving 9 bases between them. The CDR3 region is CASSLALNTNTGELFF. The CDR3 DNA is TGCGCCAGCAGCTTGGCCTTGAACACGAACACCGGGGAGCTGTTTTTT.

The chain couples TRBV7-2 to TRBJ2-5; tentatively, D is TRBD2 (6 bases). The CDR3 runs to 11 residues. Germline CDR1 and CDR2: SGHTA and FQGNSA. Trimming stripped 6 bases from V and 7 bases from J, with 9 bases between. CDR3 in DNA: TGTGCCAGCAGTTTGGGAGGGACCCAGTACTTC. The encoded protein is CASSLGGTQYF.

As for this clone: One end of the junction varies from germline; a read error may be responsible. The chain carries TRBV2 and TRBJ2-6, with D possibly being TRBD1 (5 bases). CDR1 is SNHLY and CDR2 is FYNNEI in the germline V gene. This CDR3 has 15 residues. The CDR3 here is CASQPWFSGANGLTF. As DNA, the CDR3 is TGTGCCAGCCAGCCCTGGTTCTCTGGGGCCAACGGCCTGACTTTC.

The chain has TRBV11-3 and TRBJ2-5, with TRBD2 matching over 8 bases. V lost 3 bases and J lost 7; bases outside the gene matches: 13. CDR3 length: 16 residues. CDR1 SGHNT and CDR2 YENEEA come from the germline V gene. The CDR3 DNA sequence: TGTGCCAGCAGCTTCCAGACATCGGGGGGGCCGGGGACCCAGTACTTC. Its translation: CASSFQTSGGPGTQYF. Supplemented by reference TRBV11-3 and TRBJ2-5, the full variable domain reads EAGVVQSPRYKIIEKKQPVAFWCNPISGHNTLYWYLQNLGQGPELLIRYENEEAVDDSQLPKDRFSAERLKGVDSTLKIQPAELGDSAVYLCASSFQTSGGPGTQYFGPGTRLLVL.

This clone was seen only a few times. V usage is TRBV6-5 and J usage is TRBJ1-2, with D perhaps TRBD1 (5 bases). Trimming removed 0 bases at V and 3 bases at J, with 11 bases between. The CDR3 extends over 15 amino acids. Germline V lookup: CDR1 MNHEY, CDR2 SVGAGI. The CDR3 is CASSYSFRVDYGYTF. For the CDR3, the DNA is TGTGCCAGCAGTTACTCGTTCAGGGTAGACTATGGCTACACCTTC.

The rearrangement links TRBV2 to TRBJ1-1; TRBD1 might be the D (6 bases). Germline V gene lookup returns CDR1 SNHLY and CDR2 FYNNEI. Trimming pared 9 bases from V and 0 bases from J, leaving 17 bases between. The length of the CDR3 is 15 residues. The CDR3 nucleotides read TGTGCCAGTGGGGGGGGCGCAAGGATGAACACTGAAGCTTTCTTT. The encoded protein is CASGGGARMNTEAFF.

V gene TRBV5-1 combines with J gene TRBJ2-5; D may be TRBD1 (5 bases). Trimming shortened V by 1 base and J by 5 bases, and 12 bases separated the two germline ends. CDR1 is SGHRS and CDR2 is YFSETQ in the germline V gene. The CDR3 is 14 amino acids. CDR3 coding DNA: TGCGCCAGCAGCTTGTCAGGGTGGATCGAGACCCAGTACTTC. This translates into CASSLSGWIETQYF.

The V and J genes are TRBV7-6 and TRBJ1-6; perhaps TRBD1 as D (6 bases). Germline assignment: CDR1 SGHVS and CDR2 FNYEAQ. The CDR3 is 13 amino acids. V lost 2 bases and J lost 8, with 7 bases in between. CDR3 sequence: CASSLRQDSPLHF. The CDR3 nucleotides read TGTGCCAGCAGCTTAAGACAGGATTCACCCCTCCACTTT.

This clone was seen a handful of times. V usage is TRBV14 and J usage is TRBJ1-1, with D perhaps TRBD1 (6 bases). The CDR3 is 13 amino acids. The V end was cut by 2 bases, the J end by 7 bases, with 11 bases between. The germline CDR1 and CDR2 sequences are SGHDN and FVKESK. Written as DNA, the CDR3 is TGTGCCAGCAGCCAATCCAGGGGTAGTGAAGCTTTCTTT. It encodes CASSQSRGSEAFF.

This sequence joins TRBV28 and TRBJ1-1; D unclear. From germline, CDR1 is MDHEN and CDR2 SYDVKM. Trimming shortened V by 3 bases and J by 9 bases, and 11 bases separated the two germline ends. The CDR3 covers 12 residues. The DNA of the CDR3 is TGTGCCAGCAGTTTCCTAGCTGGGAAAGCTTTCTTT. Residues: CASSFLAGKAFF.

This clone was seen a few times. The chain has TRBV7-9 and TRBJ2-2; no reliable D call. Germline values: CDR1 SEHNR, CDR2 FQNEAQ (reference sequence). Trimming shortened V by 5 bases and J by 0 bases, and 4 bases separated the two germline ends. The length of the CDR3 is 13 residues. This CDR3 reads CASSLTNTGELFF. In DNA form, the CDR3 reads TGTGCCAGCAGCCTTACGAACACCGGGGAGCTGTTTTTT.